This T cell receptor (beta chain) was identified during a study of vaccination effects on CD4 cells after COVID-19. CD4+ T cell isolation took place after less than 13 days of culture. Either the mRNA-1273 or the BNT162b2 vaccine was given to participants as two doses. Profiling relied on immunoSEQ multiplex PCR, and the TCRdb table lists in-frame clones only, not all of them. The sample has tens of thousands of clones, around 70% seen once. V lost 0 bases, J lost 5 bases, and 4 bases stayed unmatched. Per germline, CDR1 MNHEY and CDR2 SVGAGI. This CDR3 contains 15 residues. Remarks on this clone: Its matching antigen is unknown.

Sequences were derived from CD4+ T cells from PBMCs cultured without peptide, sampled after COVID-19 vaccination. This TCR derives from a human donor who received a COVID-19 vaccine. This chain joins TRBV6-5 and TRBJ2-5; 9 positions match TRBD2. This CDR3 is CASSYSSGGRETQYF. The CDR3 DNA reads as TGTGCCAGCAGTTACTCGAGCGGGGGGCGCGAGACCCAGTACTTC.